The sequence of this T cell receptor (beta chain) was determined in a study of response to subunit inactivated influenza vaccine. Study findings and constraints: The authors suggested that few new T cells are recruited per seasonal influenza vaccination.

TCRdb re-analysed the RT-PCR reads in MiXCR, keeping a single row per CDR3 protein. The profile shows roughly 650,000 distinct CDR3 sequences, approximately 14% of them singletons. The table lists this clonotype with a few counts. Antigen: not known. The V end lost 0 bases, the J end lost 2 bases, and 15 bases lay between the germline ends. This CDR3 comprises 17 residues. Per germline, CDR1 LGHNA and CDR2 YNFKEQ. This rearrangement joins TRBV4-2 to TRBJ2-3; D is possibly TRBD1 (5 bases). This sample comprised PBMCs from blood, obtained 14 to 15 days before vaccination. The clonotype comes from a middle-aged man who received an inactivated influenza vaccine. The chain's CDR3 is CASSQDAQGPHTDTQYF. The CDR3 DNA follows: TGTGCCAGCAGCCAAGATGCGCAGGGCCCACACACAGATACGCAGTATTTT.